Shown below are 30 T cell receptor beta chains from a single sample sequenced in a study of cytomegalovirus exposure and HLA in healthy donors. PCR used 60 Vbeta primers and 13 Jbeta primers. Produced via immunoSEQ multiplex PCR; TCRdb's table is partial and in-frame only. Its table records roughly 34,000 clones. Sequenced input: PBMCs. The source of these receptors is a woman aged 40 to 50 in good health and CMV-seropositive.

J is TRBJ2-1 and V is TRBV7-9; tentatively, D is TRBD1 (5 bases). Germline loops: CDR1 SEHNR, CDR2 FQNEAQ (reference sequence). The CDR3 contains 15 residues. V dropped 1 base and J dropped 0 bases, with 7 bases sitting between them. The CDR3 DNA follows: TGTGCCAGCAGCTTAGTAGACAGCTCCTACAATGAGCAGTTCTTC. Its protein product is CASSLVDSSYNEQFF.

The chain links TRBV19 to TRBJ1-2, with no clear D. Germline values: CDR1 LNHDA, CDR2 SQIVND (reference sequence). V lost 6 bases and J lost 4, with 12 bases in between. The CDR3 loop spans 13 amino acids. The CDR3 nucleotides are TGTGCCAGTAGACAAAGGGAGGCCTATGGCTACACCTTC. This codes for CASRQREAYGYTF. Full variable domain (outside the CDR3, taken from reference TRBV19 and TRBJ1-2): DGGITQSPKYLFRKEGQNVTLSCEQNLNHDAMYWYRQDPGQGLRLIYYSQIVNDFQKGDIAEGYSVSREKKESFPLTVTSAQKNPTAFYLCASRQREAYGYTFGSGTRLTVV.

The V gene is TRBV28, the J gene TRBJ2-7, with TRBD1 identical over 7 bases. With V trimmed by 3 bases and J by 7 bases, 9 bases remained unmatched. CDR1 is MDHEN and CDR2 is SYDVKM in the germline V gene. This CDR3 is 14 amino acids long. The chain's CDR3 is CASSFRDRAIEQYF. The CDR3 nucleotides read TGTGCCAGCAGTTTCCGGGACAGAGCGATAGAGCAGTACTTC.

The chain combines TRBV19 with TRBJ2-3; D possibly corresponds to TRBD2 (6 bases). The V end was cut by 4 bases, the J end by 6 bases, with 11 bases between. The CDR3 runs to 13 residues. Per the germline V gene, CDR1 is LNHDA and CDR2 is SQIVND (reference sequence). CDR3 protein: CASSKGLGDTQYF. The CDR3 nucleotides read TGTGCCAGTAGTAAGGGACTGGGGGATACGCAGTATTTT.

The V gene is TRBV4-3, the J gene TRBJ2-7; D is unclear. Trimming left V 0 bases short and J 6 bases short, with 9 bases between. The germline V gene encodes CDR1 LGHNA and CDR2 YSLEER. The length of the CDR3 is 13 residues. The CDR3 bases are TGCGCCAGCAGCCAAGAAGTCTACGGCGAGCAGTACTTC. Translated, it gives CASSQEVYGEQYF.

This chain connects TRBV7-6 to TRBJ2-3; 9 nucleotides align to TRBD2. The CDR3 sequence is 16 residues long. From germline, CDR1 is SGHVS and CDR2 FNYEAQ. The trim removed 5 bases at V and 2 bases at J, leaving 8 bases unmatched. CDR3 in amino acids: CASSVSSGSHTDTQYF. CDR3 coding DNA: TGTGCCAGCAGCGTAAGTAGCGGGAGCCACACAGATACGCAGTATTTT.

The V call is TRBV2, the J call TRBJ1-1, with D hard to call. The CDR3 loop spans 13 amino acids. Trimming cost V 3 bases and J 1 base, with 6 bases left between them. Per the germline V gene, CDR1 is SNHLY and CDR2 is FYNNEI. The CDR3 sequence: CASSDQSNTEAFF. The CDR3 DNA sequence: TGTGCCAGCAGTGACCAGTCGAACACTGAAGCTTTCTTT. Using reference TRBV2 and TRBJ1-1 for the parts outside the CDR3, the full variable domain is EPEVTQTPSHQVTQMGQEVILRCVPISNHLYFYWYRQILGQKVEFLVSFYNNEISEKSEIFDDQFSVERPDGSNFTLKIRSTKLEDSAMYFCASSDQSNTEAFFGQGTRLTVV.

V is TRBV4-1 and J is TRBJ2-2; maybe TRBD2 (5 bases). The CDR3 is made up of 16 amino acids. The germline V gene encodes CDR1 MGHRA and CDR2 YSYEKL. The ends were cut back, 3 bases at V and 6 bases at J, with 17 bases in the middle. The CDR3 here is CASSQNRGRNPGELFF. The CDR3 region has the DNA TGCGCCAGCAGCCAGAACCGTGGGAGAAACCCCGGGGAGCTGTTTTTT.

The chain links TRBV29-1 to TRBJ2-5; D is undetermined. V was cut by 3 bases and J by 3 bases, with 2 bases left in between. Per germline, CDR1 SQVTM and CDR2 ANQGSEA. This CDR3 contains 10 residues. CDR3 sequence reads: CSVDEETQYF. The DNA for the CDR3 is TGCAGCGTTGACGAAGAGACCCAGTACTTC. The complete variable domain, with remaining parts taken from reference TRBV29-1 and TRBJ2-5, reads SAVISQKPSRDICQRGTSLTIQCQVDSQVTMMFWYRQQPGQSLTLIATANQGSEATYESGFVIDKFPISRPNLTFSTLTVSNMSPEDSSIYLCSVDEETQYFGPGTRLLVL.

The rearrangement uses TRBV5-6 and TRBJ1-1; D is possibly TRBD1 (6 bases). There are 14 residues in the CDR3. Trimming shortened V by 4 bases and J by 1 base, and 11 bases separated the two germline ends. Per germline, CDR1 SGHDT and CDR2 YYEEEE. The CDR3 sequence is CASSPPTGNTEAFF. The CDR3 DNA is TGTGCCAGCAGCCCCCCGACAGGGAACACTGAAGCTTTCTTT.

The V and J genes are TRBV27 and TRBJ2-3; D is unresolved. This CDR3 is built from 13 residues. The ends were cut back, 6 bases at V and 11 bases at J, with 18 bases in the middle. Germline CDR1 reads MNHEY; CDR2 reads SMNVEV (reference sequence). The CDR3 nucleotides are TGTGCCAGCAGGATGGTGGGCGAAATCGGGCAGTATTTT. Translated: CASRMVGEIGQYF.

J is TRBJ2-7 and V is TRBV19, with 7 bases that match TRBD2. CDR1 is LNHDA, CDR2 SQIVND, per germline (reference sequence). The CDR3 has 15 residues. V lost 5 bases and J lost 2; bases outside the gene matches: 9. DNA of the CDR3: TGTGCCAGTAGTCGAAGCGGGATGCAGACCTACGAGCAGTACTTC. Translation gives CASSRSGMQTYEQYF.

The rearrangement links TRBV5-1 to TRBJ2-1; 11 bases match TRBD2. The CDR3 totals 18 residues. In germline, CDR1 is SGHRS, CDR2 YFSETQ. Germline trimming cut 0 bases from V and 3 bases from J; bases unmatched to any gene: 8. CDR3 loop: CASSLGGSTSGSYNEQFF. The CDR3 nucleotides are TGCGCCAGCAGCTTGGGAGGGTCTACTAGCGGGAGCTACAATGAGCAGTTCTTC.

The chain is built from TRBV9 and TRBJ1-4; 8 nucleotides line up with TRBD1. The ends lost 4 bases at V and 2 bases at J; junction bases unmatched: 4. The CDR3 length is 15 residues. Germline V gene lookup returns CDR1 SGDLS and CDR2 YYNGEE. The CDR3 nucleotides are TGTGCCAGCAGCCCTCGGACAGGGACTAATGAAAAACTGTTTTTT. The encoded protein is CASSPRTGTNEKLFF.

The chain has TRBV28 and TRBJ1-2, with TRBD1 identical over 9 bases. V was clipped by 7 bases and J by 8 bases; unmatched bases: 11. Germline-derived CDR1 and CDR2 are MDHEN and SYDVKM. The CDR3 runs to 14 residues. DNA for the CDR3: TGTGCCAGCATTTTTGGGGGACAGGGCGGGGGCTACACCTTC. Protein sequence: CASIFGGQGGGYTF.

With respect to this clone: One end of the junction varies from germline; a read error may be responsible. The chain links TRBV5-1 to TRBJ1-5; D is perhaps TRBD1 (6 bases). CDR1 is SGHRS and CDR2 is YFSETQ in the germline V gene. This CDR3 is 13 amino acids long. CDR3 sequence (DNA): TGCGCCAGCAGCCGAGAGGGGGATCAGCACCAGCATTTT. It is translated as CASSREGDQHQHF.

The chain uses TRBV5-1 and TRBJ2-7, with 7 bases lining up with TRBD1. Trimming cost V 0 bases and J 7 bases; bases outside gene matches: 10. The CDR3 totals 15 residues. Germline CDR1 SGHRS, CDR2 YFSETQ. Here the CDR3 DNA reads TGCGCCAGCAGCTTGGCCCCTGGGACAGCTACTGAGCAGTACTTC. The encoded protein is CASSLAPGTATEQYF.

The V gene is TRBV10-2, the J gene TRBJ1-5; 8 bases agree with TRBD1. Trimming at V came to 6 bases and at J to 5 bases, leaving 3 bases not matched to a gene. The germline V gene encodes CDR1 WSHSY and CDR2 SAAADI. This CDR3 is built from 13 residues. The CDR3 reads CASSGTGYQPQHF. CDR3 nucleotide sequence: TGCGCCAGCAGCGGGACAGGCTATCAGCCCCAGCATTTT.

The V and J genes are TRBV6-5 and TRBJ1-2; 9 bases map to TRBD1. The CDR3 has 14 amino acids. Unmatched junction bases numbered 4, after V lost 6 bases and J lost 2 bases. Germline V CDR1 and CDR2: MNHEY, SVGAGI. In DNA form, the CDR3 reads TGTGCCAGCAGAAACAGGGGGCGAAACTATGGCTACACCTTC. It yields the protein CASRNRGRNYGYTF.

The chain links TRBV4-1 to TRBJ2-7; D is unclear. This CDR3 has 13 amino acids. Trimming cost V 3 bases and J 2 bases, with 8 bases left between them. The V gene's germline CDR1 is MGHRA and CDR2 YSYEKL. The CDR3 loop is CASSQNTAYEQYF. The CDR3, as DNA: TGCGCCAGCAGCCAGAATACAGCCTACGAGCAGTACTTC.

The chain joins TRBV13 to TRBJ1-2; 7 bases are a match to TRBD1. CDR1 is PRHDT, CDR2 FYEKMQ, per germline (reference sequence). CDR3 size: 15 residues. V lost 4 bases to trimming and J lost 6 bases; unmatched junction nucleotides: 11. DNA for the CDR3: TGTGCCAGCAGCTGGGGCCGAGGGGGCGGGGATGGCTACACCTTC. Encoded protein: CASSWGRGGGDGYTF.

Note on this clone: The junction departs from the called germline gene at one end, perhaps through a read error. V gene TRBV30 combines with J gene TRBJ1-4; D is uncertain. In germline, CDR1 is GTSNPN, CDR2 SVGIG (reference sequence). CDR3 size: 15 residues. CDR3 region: CAGSVQTTTNEKLFF. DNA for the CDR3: TGTGCCGGGAGTGTACAGACTACAACTAATGAAAAACTGTTTTTT.

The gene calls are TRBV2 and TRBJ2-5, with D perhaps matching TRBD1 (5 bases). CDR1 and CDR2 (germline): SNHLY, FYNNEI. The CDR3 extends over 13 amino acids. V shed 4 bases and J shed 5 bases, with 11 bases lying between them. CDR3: CASSAGQRETQYF. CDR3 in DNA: TGTGCCAGCAGTGCTGGACAAAGGGAGACCCAGTACTTC.

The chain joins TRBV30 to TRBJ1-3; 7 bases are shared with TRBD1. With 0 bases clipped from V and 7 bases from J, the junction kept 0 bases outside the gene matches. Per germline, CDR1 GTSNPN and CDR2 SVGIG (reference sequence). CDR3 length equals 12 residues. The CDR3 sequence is CAWSVQGNTIYF. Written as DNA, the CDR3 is TGTGCCTGGAGTGTACAGGGGAACACCATATATTTT.

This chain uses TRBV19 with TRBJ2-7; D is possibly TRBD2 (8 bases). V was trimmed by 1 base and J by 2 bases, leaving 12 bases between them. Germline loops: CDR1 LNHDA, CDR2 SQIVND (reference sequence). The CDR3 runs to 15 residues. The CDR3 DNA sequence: TGTGCCAGTAGTATAGCGGGGGGGACAGCCTACGAGCAGTACTTC. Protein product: CASSIAGGTAYEQYF.

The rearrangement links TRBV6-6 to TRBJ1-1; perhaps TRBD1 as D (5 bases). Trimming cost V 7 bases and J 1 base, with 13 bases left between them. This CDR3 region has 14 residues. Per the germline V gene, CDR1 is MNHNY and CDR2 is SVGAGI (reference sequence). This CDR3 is CASTNFQGNTEAFF. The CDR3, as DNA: TGTGCCAGCACTAACTTCCAGGGGAACACTGAAGCTTTCTTT.

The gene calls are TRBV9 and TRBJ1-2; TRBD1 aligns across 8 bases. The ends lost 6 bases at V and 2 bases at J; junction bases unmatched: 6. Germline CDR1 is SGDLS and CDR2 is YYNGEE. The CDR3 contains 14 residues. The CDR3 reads CASTSQGANYGYTF. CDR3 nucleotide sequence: TGTGCCAGCACCTCGCAGGGGGCCAACTATGGCTACACCTTC.

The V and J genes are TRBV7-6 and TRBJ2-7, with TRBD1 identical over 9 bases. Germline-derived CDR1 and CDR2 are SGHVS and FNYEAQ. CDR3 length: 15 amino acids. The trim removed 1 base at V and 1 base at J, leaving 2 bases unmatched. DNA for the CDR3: TGTGCCAGCAGCTTAGAGGGACAGGGTTCCTACGAGCAGTACTTC. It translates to CASSLEGQGSYEQYF.

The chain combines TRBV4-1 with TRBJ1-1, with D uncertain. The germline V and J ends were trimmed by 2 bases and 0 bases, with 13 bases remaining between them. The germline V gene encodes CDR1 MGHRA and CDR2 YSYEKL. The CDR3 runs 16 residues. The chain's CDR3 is CASSQQWVGMNTEAFF. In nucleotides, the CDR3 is TGCGCCAGCAGCCAACAGTGGGTGGGCATGAACACTGAAGCTTTCTTT.

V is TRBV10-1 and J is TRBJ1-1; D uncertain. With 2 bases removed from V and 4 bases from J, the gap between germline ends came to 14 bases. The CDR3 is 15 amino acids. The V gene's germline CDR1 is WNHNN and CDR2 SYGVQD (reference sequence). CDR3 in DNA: TGCGCCAGCAGTGAGATGAGAGGGTTGGCCACTGAAGCTTTCTTT. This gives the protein CASSEMRGLATEAFF.